This note documents a single T cell receptor beta chain sequence. Its antigen is currently unknown. The data stem from a study of shared clonotypes between healthy human individuals. Study-level findings and limits: Shared clonotypes: about 5.3% naive CD4, roughly 3.5% naive CD8, less than 2.5% memory CD4, 0.4% to 0.45% memory CD8.

CD45RO-negative CD8 cells positively selected for CCR7 made up the naive population, which excluded terminally differentiated effector memory CD45RA+ cells. Trimming removed 4 bases from V and 0 bases from J, with 21 bases in between. Germline V lookup: CDR1 MDHEN, CDR2 SYDVKM. The CDR3 is made up of 19 amino acids. A roughly 200 ng quantity of DNA, 25,000 to 35,000 T cell genomes, went into the sorted-subset replicate PCRs. TCRdb keeps only in-frame clones here, not all; method: immunoSEQ multiplex PCR. The sample has under 1 million clones; 80% to 95% are singletons. The clonotype originates from a man aged 25 to 40 in good health. Sequenced input: naive CD8+ T cells sorted from blood. The rearrangement joins TRBV28 to TRBJ1-4, with D unclear. CDR3 DNA sequence: TGTGCCAGCAGTTCCTTAGTCACGATACACGATGCAACTAATGAAAAACTGTTTTTT. Amino acids: CASSSLVTIHDATNEKLFF.